Listed below are T cell receptor beta chains from one sample, sequenced in a study of OX40 agonist ivuxolimab in advanced cancers. This table comes from immunoSEQ multiplex PCR, and its TCRdb copy is limited to in-frame clones, with some not included. The sample shows about 83,000 clones, 88% of them seen only once. The input for sequencing was CD4+ or CD8+ T cells sorted from blood, taken in a trial of the OX40 agonist ivuxolimab. These receptors were taken from an adult with an advanced solid tumor such as melanoma, head and neck, liver or kidney cancer. Both conserved end residues are part of each CDR3. D genes are given only for firm matches. Expanded clones are given a class, and other clones once, few, many or no size at all.

v_gene: TRBV6-5; abundance: once; j_gene: TRBJ1-2; d_gene: TRBD1; CDR3nt: TGTGCCAGCAGTCCCGGGACAGGGAATAACTATGGCTACACCTTC; CDR3aa: CASSPGTGNNYGYTF
v_gene: TRBV6-6; abundance: .; j_gene: TRBJ2-7; d_gene: TRBD2; CDR3nt: TGTGCCAGCAGCCCTTTCGGACTAGCGAGCGAGCAGTACTTC; CDR3aa: CASSPFGLASEQYF
v_gene: TRBV6-6; abundance: .; j_gene: TRBJ2-7; d_gene: .; CDR3nt: TGTGCCAGCAGTTACTTCGGACAGTCCTACGAGCAGTACTTC; CDR3aa: CASSYFGQSYEQYF
v_gene: TRBV7-2; abundance: .; j_gene: TRBJ2-3; d_gene: TRBD2; CDR3nt: TGTGCCAGCAGCTCGGGGGGGCGAGTAGATACGCAGTATTTT; CDR3aa: CASSSGGRVDTQYF
v_gene: TRBV11-2; abundance: .; j_gene: TRBJ2-5; d_gene: .; CDR3nt: TGTGCCAGCAGCTTAGTTACGGGTTGGGGAGAGACCCAGTACTTC; CDR3aa: CASSLVTGWGETQYF
v_gene: TRBV28; abundance: .; j_gene: TRBJ2-7; d_gene: .; CDR3nt: TGTGCCAGCAGTTCTCTTCCGGGGCTGAGGTCGGGGGAGCAGTACTTC; CDR3aa: CASSSLPGLRSGEQYF
v_gene: TRBV18; abundance: .; j_gene: TRBJ2-5; d_gene: .; CDR3nt: TGTGCCAGCTCACCAGGGGGCGAGTACCAAGAGACCCAGTACTTC; CDR3aa: CASSPGGEYQETQYF
v_gene: TRBV7-3; abundance: .; j_gene: TRBJ2-1; d_gene: TRBD1; CDR3nt: TGTGCCAGCAGCCCCGGGACAGGGGCGGGGCATGAGCAGTTCTTC; CDR3aa: CASSPGTGAGHEQFF
v_gene: TRBV6-6; abundance: .; j_gene: TRBJ2-7; d_gene: .; CDR3nt: TGTGCCAGCAGTTCAACTAGCAAACTCGACCACGAGCAGTACTTC; CDR3aa: CASSSTSKLDHEQYF
v_gene: TRBV6-4; abundance: .; j_gene: TRBJ2-3; d_gene: .; CDR3nt: TGTGCCAGCAGTGATACTAGCACAGATACGCAGTATTTT; CDR3aa: CASSDTSTDTQYF
v_gene: TRBV11-2; abundance: .; j_gene: TRBJ2-1; d_gene: TRBD2; CDR3nt: TGTGCCAGCAGCTTAGAGCGGGAGTGGGGTGAGCAGTTCTTC; CDR3aa: CASSLEREWGEQFF
v_gene: TRBV7-3; abundance: few; j_gene: TRBJ2-2; d_gene: .; CDR3nt: TGTGCCAGCAGCTTAGTAGGGACCCCGGCGAACACCGGGGAGCTGTTTTTT; CDR3aa: CASSLVGTPANTGELFF
v_gene: TRBV19; abundance: .; j_gene: TRBJ2-6; d_gene: .; CDR3nt: TGTGCCAGTAGTAGAGGAGAAGGCTCTGGGGCCAACGTCCTGACTTTC; CDR3aa: CASSRGEGSGANVLTF
v_gene: TRBV6-1; abundance: .; j_gene: TRBJ1-2; d_gene: .; CDR3nt: TGTGCCAGCAGTGAAGGGGGCAGGGCGGGAGTTGGCTACACCTTC; CDR3aa: CASSEGGRAGVGYTF
v_gene: TRBV6-5; abundance: .; j_gene: TRBJ1-1; d_gene: .; CDR3nt: TGTGCCAGCAGTCACAGGGAAACGAACACTGAAGCTTTCTTT; CDR3aa: CASSHRETNTEAFF
v_gene: TRBV29-1; abundance: .; j_gene: TRBJ2-5; d_gene: TRBD2; CDR3nt: TGCAGCGCGGGGACTAGCGGGGACATGGAGACCCAGTACTTC; CDR3aa: CSAGTSGDMETQYF
v_gene: TRBV7-7; abundance: .; j_gene: TRBJ1-3; d_gene: .; CDR3nt: TGTGCTAGCAGCTTAGCCCCTTCCCGACAGGAGGGTAACACCATATATTTT; CDR3aa: CASSLAPSRQEGNTIYF
v_gene: TRBV18; abundance: .; j_gene: TRBJ1-6; d_gene: .; CDR3nt: TGTGCCAGCTCCCCGGGATACAATTCACCCCTCCACTTT; CDR3aa: CASSPGYNSPLHF
v_gene: TRBV5-1; abundance: .; j_gene: TRBJ1-1; d_gene: .; CDR3nt: TGCGCCAGCAGCTTAGGGACCCTCAAGTCCACTGAAGCTTTCTTT; CDR3aa: CASSLGTLKSTEAFF
v_gene: TRBV10-3; abundance: .; j_gene: TRBJ2-5; d_gene: TRBD2; CDR3nt: TGTGCCATCAGCCGACTAGCGGGGGAACAAGAGACCCAGTACTTC; CDR3aa: CAISRLAGEQETQYF
v_gene: TRBV13; abundance: .; j_gene: TRBJ2-2; d_gene: TRBD2; CDR3nt: TGTGCCAGCAGCCCTCCCCGGGGGGGCGCTACCGGGGAGCTGTTTTTT; CDR3aa: CASSPPRGGATGELFF
v_gene: TRBV19; abundance: .; j_gene: TRBJ2-1; d_gene: .; CDR3nt: TGTGCCAGTAGGGTGGGGGGGCCTTCCTACAATGAGCAGTTCTTC; CDR3aa: CASRVGGPSYNEQFF
v_gene: TRBV19; abundance: once; j_gene: TRBJ2-5; d_gene: .; CDR3nt: TGTGCCAGTGAGGAGACAGGCCTGGCCGGGACCCAGTACTTC; CDR3aa: CASEETGLAGTQYF